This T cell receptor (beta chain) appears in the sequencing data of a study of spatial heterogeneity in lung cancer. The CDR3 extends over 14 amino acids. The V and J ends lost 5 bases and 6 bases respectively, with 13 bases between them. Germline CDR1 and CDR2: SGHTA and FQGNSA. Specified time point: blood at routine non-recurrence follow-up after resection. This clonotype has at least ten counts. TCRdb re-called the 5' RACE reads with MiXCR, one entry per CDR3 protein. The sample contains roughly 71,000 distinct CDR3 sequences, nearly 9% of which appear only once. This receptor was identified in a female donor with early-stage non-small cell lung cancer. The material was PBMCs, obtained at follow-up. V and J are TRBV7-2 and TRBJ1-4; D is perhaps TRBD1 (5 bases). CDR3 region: CASSVGGGDEKLFF. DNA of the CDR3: TGTGCCAGCAGCGTCGGGGGAGGTGATGAAAAACTGTTTTTT.